This TCR beta chain was captured in a study of T cell changes during pregnancy in multiple sclerosis. Sequencing used immunoSEQ multiplex PCR; TCRdb keeps in-frame clones, though not all of them. The repertoire holds roughly 40,000 clones, with approximately 94% as singletons. The V segment lost 5 bases and the J segment 5 bases; nucleotides outside the gene matches: 8. The CDR3 length is 16 residues. Per the germline V gene, CDR1 is SGHTA and CDR2 is FQGTGA. The genes are TRBV7-3 and TRBJ2-2, with 10 bases fitting TRBD1. Sequenced here: peripheral blood, sampled in the third trimester of pregnancy. The clonotype comes from a female donor with multiple sclerosis, enrolled in a pregnancy study. CDR3 DNA sequence: TGTGCCAGCAGCCCACACGGACAGGGGGTTACCGGGGAGCTGTTTTTT. Its protein product is CASSPHGQGVTGELFF.